One sample yielded the 29 T cell receptor beta chains listed below, sequenced in a study of cytomegalovirus exposure and HLA in healthy donors. 13 Jbeta primers and 60 Vbeta primers were used for the PCR. Method: immunoSEQ multiplex PCR; TCRdb's copy keeps in-frame clones and lacks some. Among some 100,000 clones, 62% were seen once, and the ten largest hold around 5.5%. The sample taken for sequencing was PBMCs. These receptors all stem from a woman in her thirties in good health and CMV-seropositive.

This clone was seen only a few times. This chain links TRBV27 with TRBJ2-1; maybe TRBD2 (7 bases). CDR3 length: 17 residues. Germline-derived CDR1 and CDR2 are MNHEY and SMNVEV (reference sequence). V was pared by 7 bases and J by 1 base, with 20 bases between. CDR3 amino acids: CASIPTSRGASYNEQFF. DNA of the CDR3: TGTGCCAGCATCCCGACCTCCCGGGGGGCTTCCTACAATGAGCAGTTCTTC.

About this clone itself: One end of the junction varies from germline; a read error may be responsible. The V gene is TRBV6-5, the J gene TRBJ1-2, with D possibly TRBD1 on 5 matching bases. Germline CDR1 and CDR2: MNHEY and SVGAGI. The CDR3 is made up of 13 amino acids. DNA of the CDR3: TGTGCCAGCAGTTACTGGAGCTCGCGGGGCTACCCCTTC. Protein: CASSYWSSRGYPF.

This clone came up a few times. This chain links TRBV11-3 with TRBJ2-5; no firm D call. Germline CDR1 SGHNT, CDR2 YENEEA. V was shortened by 0 bases and J by 5 bases, with 16 bases between the two germline ends. The CDR3 totals 16 residues. The CDR3 protein is CASSLDRGPPLETQYF. The CDR3 DNA is TGTGCCAGCAGCTTAGATCGCGGTCCTCCGTTGGAGACCCAGTACTTC. The variable domain in full, completed from reference TRBV11-3 and TRBJ2-5, reads EAGVVQSPRYKIIEKKQPVAFWCNPISGHNTLYWYLQNLGQGPELLIRYENEEAVDDSQLPKDRFSAERLKGVDSTLKIQPAELGDSAVYLCASSLDRGPPLETQYFGPGTRLLVL.

The chain couples TRBV5-1 to TRBJ1-2; the match to TRBD1 covers 7 bases. The V gene's germline CDR1 is SGHRS and CDR2 YFSETQ. J lost 6 bases, V lost 4 bases, and 3 bases had no gene match. The CDR3 consists of 12 residues. The CDR3 here is CASSIQGDGYTF. The CDR3 DNA sequence: TGCGCCAGCAGCATCCAGGGGGATGGCTACACCTTC.

The rearrangement joins TRBV19 to TRBJ1-2, with a possible D match to TRBD1 (5 bases). CDR1 LNHDA and CDR2 SQIVND come from the germline V gene (reference sequence). Trimming took off 5 bases at V and 4 bases at J, with 14 bases between the two ends. The CDR3 spans 14 residues. Written as DNA, the CDR3 is TGTGCCAGTAGTCCTCTTGGGCAGGGCTATGGCTACACCTTC. This translates into CASSPLGQGYGYTF.

This clone was counted between two and nine times. The chain carries TRBV7-9 and TRBJ1-5, with D maybe TRBD1 (5 bases). Germline V gene data show CDR1 as SEHNR and CDR2 as FQNEAQ (reference sequence). Trimming stripped 5 bases from V and 5 bases from J, with 19 bases between. This CDR3 spans 16 amino acids. For the CDR3, the DNA is TGTGCCAGCAGCACCCAGGGAGGGTTGAATTATCAGCCCCAGCATTTT. It translates to CASSTQGGLNYQPQHF.

The J gene is TRBJ2-7, the V gene TRBV4-3, with 11 positions matching TRBD2. This CDR3 contains 15 residues. V was pared by 4 bases and J by 4 bases, with 6 bases of the junction left unmatched. Germline-derived CDR1 and CDR2 are LGHNA and YSLEER. The CDR3 here is CASSLDSGGAYEQYF. The CDR3 DNA reads TGCGCCAGCAGCCTCGATAGCGGGGGGGCTTACGAGCAGTACTTC.

This clone was found once. This chain joins TRBV6-1 and TRBJ1-4; 9 positions agree with TRBD1. This CDR3 comprises 15 residues. Looked up from germline, CDR1 is MNHNS and CDR2 is SASEGT. The V segment lost 3 bases and the J segment 8 bases; nucleotides outside the gene matches: 7. CDR3 in DNA: TGTGCCAGCAGTGAGATTCCGGGACAGGGAGAAAAACTGTTTTTT. Amino acid sequence: CASSEIPGQGEKLFF.

The chain is built from TRBV5-1 and TRBJ2-3; 8 bases align to TRBD2. CDR1 SGHRS and CDR2 YFSETQ come from the germline V gene. Losses at the gene ends were 0 bases for V and 7 bases for J; bases not matched to a gene: 10. The CDR3 runs to 16 residues. The CDR3 protein is CASSLVVTSDRNTQYF. The CDR3, as DNA: TGCGCCAGCAGCTTGGTAGTGACTAGCGATAGAAATACGCAGTATTTT.

This chain joins TRBV27 and TRBJ1-4, with 8 bases aligning to TRBD1. From germline, CDR1 is MNHEY and CDR2 SMNVEV (reference sequence). The CDR3 runs 14 residues. The J segment lost 4 bases and the V segment lost 6 bases, leaving 4 bases of the junction unmatched. Here the CDR3 reads CASSRQGNNEKLFF. The CDR3, as DNA: TGTGCCAGCAGCCGACAGGGGAATAATGAAAAACTGTTTTTT.

The chain combines TRBV5-1 with TRBJ2-5, with a weak D call TRBD2 (6 bases). TRBJ2-7 matches the DNA end more closely, so the J call is doubtful. Germline loops: CDR1 SGHRS, CDR2 YFSETQ. CDR3 length: 16 amino acids. In nucleotides, the CDR3 is TGCGCCAGCAGCCCCGGAGGGGCCTCGGGCGTACTCGAGCAGTACTTC. Protein: CASSPGGASGVLEQYF.

The CDR3 DNA sequence: TGTGCCTGGAGTGTATGGGACAGAAATTCACCCCTCCACTTT. Protein product: CAWSVWDRNSPLHF. The chain uses TRBV30 and TRBJ1-6; TRBD1 matches 7 bases. CDR1 is GTSNPN and CDR2 is SVGIG in the germline V gene (reference sequence). The V and J ends lost 0 bases and 7 bases, in that order; junction bases with no gene match: 3. This CDR3 contains 14 residues.

This chain links TRBV10-3 with TRBJ1-1; the match to TRBD1 covers 7 bases. The J segment lost 0 bases and the V segment lost 6 bases, leaving 1 base of the junction unmatched. This CDR3 region has 13 residues. Per the germline V gene, CDR1 is ENHRY and CDR2 is SYGVKD. CDR3 loop: CAIRGGVNTEAFF. CDR3 bases: TGTGCCATCAGAGGGGGCGTGAACACTGAAGCTTTCTTT.

This clone was counted once. V is TRBV19 and J is TRBJ2-1; 9 positions agree with TRBD2. The V segment lost 5 bases and the J segment 4 bases; nucleotides outside the gene matches: 3. CDR1 is LNHDA, CDR2 SQIVND, per germline (reference sequence). The CDR3 sequence is 14 residues long. The CDR3 nucleotides read TGTGCCAGTAGTCGAAGCGGGGGGTACAATGAGCAGTTCTTC. It is translated as CASSRSGGYNEQFF.

The V gene is TRBV2, the J gene TRBJ2-5, with D perhaps TRBD2 (6 bases). The J call may not be correct, given that the DNA end is closer to TRBJ2-7. The CDR3 consists of 13 residues. Germline-derived CDR1 and CDR2 are SNHLY and FYNNEI. CDR3 sequence reads: CASRGTFSYEQYF. The CDR3 coding sequence is TGTGCCAGCAGGGGGACTTTCTCCTACGAGCAGTACTTC.

The chain links TRBV19 to TRBJ1-2; a weak D match, TRBD1 (5 bases). Germline V CDR1 and CDR2: LNHDA, SQIVND (reference sequence). The CDR3 has 13 residues. The germline V and J ends were trimmed by 6 bases and 3 bases, with 11 bases remaining between them. The CDR3 protein is CASSTGDHYGYTF. CDR3 in DNA: TGTGCCAGTAGCACAGGAGACCACTATGGCTACACCTTC.

The chain recombines TRBV27 with TRBJ2-1, with 8 bases lining up with TRBD2. This CDR3 is 16 amino acids long. Germline V lookup: CDR1 MNHEY, CDR2 SMNVEV (reference sequence). Trimming cost V 6 bases and J 1 base; bases outside gene matches: 8. CDR3 protein: CASSQAAGGSYNEQFF. The CDR3 region has the DNA TGTGCCAGCAGCCAAGCGGCGGGGGGATCCTACAATGAGCAGTTCTTC.

In regard to this clone: Other DNA variants within this sample encode the same CDR3. V is TRBV19 and J is TRBJ1-2, with D tentatively TRBD1 (6 bases). CDR1 and CDR2 from the germline V gene are LNHDA and SQIVND (reference sequence). This CDR3 has 14 amino acids. V was cut by 8 bases and J by 0 bases, with 13 bases left in between. The CDR3 loop is CASRAGTSNYGYTF. CDR3 DNA sequence: TGTGCCAGTCGCGCCGGGACATCTAACTATGGCTACACCTTC.

Worth noting for this clone: One end of the junction is discordant with germline, which a read error may explain. CDR3 sequence: CASTLPGGESFTDTQYF. The CDR3 nucleotides are TGTGCCAGCACCTTGCCAGGGGGCGAGAGTTTCACAGATACGCAGTATTTT. V usage is TRBV5-8 and J usage is TRBJ2-3; 8 bases align to TRBD1. The CDR3 length is 17 residues. CDR1 and CDR2 from the germline V gene are SGHTS and YDEGEE.

V gene TRBV7-9 combines with J gene TRBJ2-1, with 8 bases aligning to TRBD2. V lost 5 bases to trimming and J lost 8 bases; unmatched junction nucleotides: 11. The CDR3 has 15 amino acids. Germline V gene sequence: CDR1 SEHNR, CDR2 FQNEAQ (reference sequence). In DNA, the CDR3 is TGTGCCAGCAGCCCAAGACGCGGGGGGTTCGATGAGCAGTTCTTC. This codes for CASSPRRGGFDEQFF.

V and J are TRBV5-8 and TRBJ2-1; 9 bases line up with TRBD1. The CDR3 runs to 15 residues. Germline values: CDR1 SGHTS, CDR2 YDEGEE. V shed 3 bases, J shed 5 bases, and the junction held 6 bases outside the gene matches. The CDR3 nucleotides read TGTGCCAGCAGCTCGGGACAGGGCATCCACAATGAGCAGTTCTTC. Translation gives CASSSGQGIHNEQFF. The variable domain in full, with the rest retrieved from reference TRBV5-8 and TRBJ2-1, is EAGVTQSPTHLIKTRGQQATLRCSPISGHTSVYWYQQALGLGLQFLLWYDEGEERNRGNFPPRFSGRQFPNYSSELNVNALELEDSALYLCASSSGQGIHNEQFFGPGTRLTVL.

This clone has more than one count but fewer than ten. The CDR3 sequence: CASSPPGTGGYNEQFF. CDR3 sequence (DNA): TGTGCCAGCTCACCACCTGGGACAGGGGGATACAATGAGCAGTTCTTC. The V call is TRBV18, the J call TRBJ2-1; TRBD1 agrees at 11 bases. CDR3 size: 16 residues. V was pared by 0 bases and J by 4 bases, with 2 bases of the junction left unmatched. Looked up from germline, CDR1 is KGHSH and CDR2 is LQKENI.

This sequence joins TRBV7-2 and TRBJ1-2; weak D call: TRBD1 (6 bases). This CDR3 is built from 14 residues. Germline CDR1 reads SGHTA; CDR2 reads FQGNSA. With 6 bases removed from V and 4 bases from J, the gap between germline ends came to 15 bases. DNA of the CDR3: TGTGCCAGCAGGGAAGGGACAACATTCTATGGCTACACCTTC. Translated: CASREGTTFYGYTF.

J is TRBJ2-3 and V is TRBV5-1; TRBD2 matches 9 bases. The length of the CDR3 is 17 residues. Germline V CDR1 and CDR2: SGHRS, YFSETQ. V was clipped by 1 base and J by 2 bases; unmatched bases: 8. The CDR3 region is CASSLQRLAGFTDTQYF. The CDR3 DNA is TGCGCCAGCAGCTTGCAGAGGCTAGCGGGGTTCACAGATACGCAGTATTTT.

V usage is TRBV25-1 and J usage is TRBJ2-1; 9 bases map to TRBD2. The CDR3 has 14 amino acids. J was trimmed by 4 bases and V by 6 bases; bases with no gene match: 4. Germline lookup yields CDR1 MGHDK and CDR2 SYGVNS. CDR3 DNA: TGTGCCAGCAGACTAGCGGGCAGATACAATGAGCAGTTCTTC. Encoded protein: CASRLAGRYNEQFF.

V gene TRBV19 combines with J gene TRBJ1-2; 10 bases line up with TRBD1. The CDR3 contains 14 residues. J was trimmed by 7 bases and V by 5 bases; bases with no gene match: 7. CDR1 and CDR2 from the germline V gene are LNHDA and SQIVND (reference sequence). The CDR3 here is CASSLDRGRVGYTF. CDR3 sequence (DNA): TGTGCCAGTAGTCTCGACAGGGGGCGGGTTGGCTACACCTTC.

V usage is TRBV25-1 and J usage is TRBJ2-6; D uncertain. Germline CDR1 and CDR2: MGHDK and SYGVNS. The ends were cut back, 1 base at V and 0 bases at J, with 10 bases in the middle. The CDR3 spans 17 residues. CDR3 DNA sequence: TGTGCCAGCAGTGAATCGCAGGTGCCCTCTGGGGCCAACGTCCTGACTTTC. Amino acids: CASSESQVPSGANVLTF. Together with reference TRBV25-1 and TRBJ2-6, the CDR3 gives the full variable domain: EADIYQTPRYLVIGTGKKITLECSQTMGHDKMYWYQQDPGMELHLIHYSYGVNSTEKGDLSSESTVSRIRTEHFPLTLESARPSHTSQYLCASSESQVPSGANVLTFGAGSRLTVL.

This clone turned up a few times. V usage is TRBV18 and J usage is TRBJ1-1; 8 positions agree with TRBD1. The CDR3 contains 15 residues. Germline assignment: CDR1 KGHSH and CDR2 LQKENI. V lost 4 bases to trimming and J lost 1 base; unmatched junction nucleotides: 5. The CDR3 DNA follows: TGTGCCAGCTCACTATACGGGACAGGGAACACTGAAGCTTTCTTT. Translated: CASSLYGTGNTEAFF.

This chain uses TRBV2 with TRBJ1-1; possibly TRBD1 for D (5 bases). The CDR3 spans 14 residues. The germline V gene has CDR1 SNHLY and CDR2 FYNNEI. With 5 bases removed from V and 1 base from J, the gap between germline ends came to 11 bases. As DNA, the CDR3 is TGTGCCAGCAGTTCGCAGGGATGGAACACTGAAGCTTTCTTT. Encoded protein: CASSSQGWNTEAFF.